The 22 T cell receptor beta chains below were found in one sample sequenced in a study of long-term antiretroviral therapy in people with HIV. Version v3.0 of the immunoSEQ assay ran at survey level. The assay was immunoSEQ multiplex PCR, and TCRdb's table has in-frame clones only and misses some. Of tens of thousands of clones in the sample, approximately 91% were seen once. Sequences were derived from unsorted PBMCs, sampled 0.6 years after starting antiretroviral therapy. The receptors stem from a man aged 60 to 69 with HIV.

This clone has just one count. The V call is TRBV2, the J call TRBJ1-6, with 7 bases aligning to TRBD1. V shed 9 bases and J 8 bases; nucleotides not matched to a gene: 13. Germline CDR1 reads SNHLY; CDR2 reads FYNNEI. The CDR3 is 15 amino acids. The CDR3 coding sequence is TGTGCCAGTCAGACCGGGACAGCCTTTTATTCACCCCTCCACTTT. Translation: CASQTGTAFYSPLHF.

This clone was found once. This chain uses TRBV19 with TRBJ2-7; the D gene is possibly TRBD2 (6 bases). Germline lookup yields CDR1 LNHDA and CDR2 SQIVND (reference sequence). Trimming stripped 1 base from V and 3 bases from J, with 13 bases between. This CDR3 contains 15 residues. The DNA for the CDR3 is TGTGCCAGTAGTATAGGCGGGGCCGGCCTCTACGAGCAGTACTTC. Protein product: CASSIGGAGLYEQYF.

The chain is built from TRBV7-2 and TRBJ2-7, with D tentatively TRBD1 (5 bases). The germline V gene encodes CDR1 SGHTA and CDR2 FQGNSA. Between the trimmed V and J ends, which lost 1 base and 6 bases, there was a span of 7 bases. There are 12 residues in the CDR3. The CDR3 DNA reads as TGTGCCAGCAGCTTAGGCAGGGTCGAGCAGTACTTC. Amino acid sequence: CASSLGRVEQYF.

This chain links TRBV5-1 with TRBJ2-5; D might be TRBD2 (6 bases). Deletions cut 4 bases from V and 5 bases from J, with 18 bases between. The CDR3 runs to 15 residues. The V gene's germline CDR1 is SGHRS and CDR2 YFSETQ. The CDR3 nucleotides are TGCGCCAGCAGCCGGGGGAACCTCCGTATTGAGACCCAGTACTTC. It translates to CASSRGNLRIETQYF.

This sequence joins TRBV5-1 and TRBJ2-3; tentative D call: TRBD1 (6 bases). The CDR3 runs 17 residues. V lost 3 bases and J lost 2, with 19 bases in between. The germline V gene encodes CDR1 SGHRS and CDR2 YFSETQ. This CDR3 is CASSSQPQGVYTDTQYF. The CDR3 nucleotides are TGCGCCAGCAGCTCCCAACCACAGGGTGTTTACACAGATACGCAGTATTTT.

V is TRBV6-4 and J is TRBJ1-2, with D possibly being TRBD1 (6 bases). Germline V gives CDR1 MRHNA, CDR2 SNTAGT. The V end lost 5 bases, the J end lost 7 bases, and 23 bases lay between the germline ends. This CDR3 has 16 amino acids. The CDR3 DNA sequence: TGTGCCAGCAGTTCACAGGGAACAGGGTTCATCTCTGGCTACACCTTC. Translation: CASSSQGTGFISGYTF.

The chain employs TRBV6-1 and TRBJ2-7; 7 bases match TRBD1. Germline V gene sequence: CDR1 MNHNS, CDR2 SASEGT. Trimming took 6 bases from V and 6 from J; bases not matched to a gene: 14. There are 15 residues in the CDR3. CDR3 coding DNA: TGTGCCAGCAGCTCACAGGGGTTTGCACCGTCCGAGCAGTACTTC. Residues: CASSSQGFAPSEQYF.

This chain connects TRBV7-9 to TRBJ1-2; TRBD1 is a possible D gene (6 bases). This CDR3 contains 13 residues. V was cut by 1 base and J by 8 bases, with 11 bases left in between. Germline CDR1 and CDR2: SEHNR and FQNEAQ (reference sequence). The CDR3 DNA follows: TGTGCCAGCAGCTTAGTACAGGGTGACGGCTACACCTTC. Its translation: CASSLVQGDGYTF.

The chain uses TRBV7-9 and TRBJ1-4; D is possibly TRBD1 (6 bases). The CDR3 is 16 amino acids. V was trimmed by 5 bases and J by 4 bases, leaving 17 bases between them. Germline V gene sequence: CDR1 SEHNR, CDR2 FQNEAQ (reference sequence). The CDR3 DNA follows: TGTGCCAGCAGCCCCCTAAAACAGGGCCGTAATGAAAAACTGTTTTTT. Translation: CASSPLKQGRNEKLFF.

This clone is a singleton in its sample. The rearrangement uses TRBV25-1 and TRBJ1-4; D is undetermined. V lost 3 bases to trimming and J lost 8 bases, with 10 bases between them. Germline-derived CDR1 and CDR2 are MGHDK and SYGVNS. This CDR3 contains 13 residues. This chain's CDR3 is CASSEAGDEKLFF. In nucleotides, the CDR3 is TGTGCCAGCAGTGAGGCCGGAGACGAAAAACTGTTTTTT.

The CDR3 DNA is TGTGTGGTGGGTAGGGGAGGGGTAGATGGCTACACCTTC. Translating it yields CVVGRGGVDGYTF. J is TRBJ1-2 and V is TRBV6-6; D may be TRBD1 (5 bases). This CDR3 has 13 residues. The germline V gene encodes CDR1 MNHNY and CDR2 SVGAGI (reference sequence).

The rearrangement links TRBV5-1 to TRBJ2-5; 14 nucleotides align to TRBD2. The J segment lost 4 bases and the V segment lost 8 bases, leaving 7 bases of the junction unmatched. This CDR3 region has 15 residues. Germline loops: CDR1 SGHRS, CDR2 YFSETQ. This CDR3 is CASVRGLAGGETQYF. CDR3 DNA sequence: TGCGCCAGTGTCCGAGGACTAGCGGGAGGAGAGACCCAGTACTTC.

This chain joins TRBV7-9 and TRBJ1-5, with unresolved D. The CDR3 consists of 18 residues. Germline-derived CDR1 and CDR2 are SEHNR and FQNEAQ (reference sequence). V dropped 1 base and J dropped 4 bases, with 20 bases sitting between them. The CDR3 here is CASSLVTRGRSINQPQHF. In nucleotides, the CDR3 is TGTGCCAGCAGCTTAGTCACCCGAGGACGGTCCATTAATCAGCCCCAGCATTTT. Using reference TRBV7-9 and TRBJ1-5 for the parts outside the CDR3, the full variable domain is DTGVSQNPRHKITKRGQNVTFRCDPISEHNRLYWYRQTLGQGPEFLTYFQNEAQLEKSRLLSDRFSAERPKGSFSTLEIQRTEQGDSAMYLCASSLVTRGRSINQPQHFGDGTRLSIL.

J is TRBJ2-3 and V is TRBV9; 10 bases line up with TRBD2. The J segment lost 1 base and the V segment lost 3 bases, leaving 8 bases of the junction unmatched. The CDR3 has 17 residues. Germline V gives CDR1 SGDLS, CDR2 YYNGEE. CDR3 sequence: CASSAPGLAIRTDTQYF. The CDR3 nucleotides read TGTGCCAGCAGCGCCCCGGGACTAGCGATTCGCACAGATACGCAGTATTTT. The full variable domain, with the rest looked up from reference TRBV9 and TRBJ2-3, is DSGVTQTPKHLITATGQRVTLRCSPRSGDLSVYWYQQSLDQGLQFLIQYYNGEERAKGNILERFSAQQFPDLHSELNLSSLELGDSALYFCASSAPGLAIRTDTQYFGPGTRLTVL.

The rearrangement links TRBV7-9 to TRBJ2-7, with unresolved D. Germline CDR1 is SEHNR and CDR2 is FQNEAQ (reference sequence). The ends were cut back, 5 bases at V and 3 bases at J, with 11 bases in the middle. This CDR3 contains 13 residues. CDR3 nucleotides: TGTGCCAGCAGCCGTGGACCTGACTACGAGCAGTACTTC. Translated: CASSRGPDYEQYF.

The chain combines TRBV14 with TRBJ2-7; 7 positions agree with TRBD2. After removal of 7 bases from V and 0 bases from J, the junction contained 6 bases not matched to a gene. Germline assignment: CDR1 SGHDN and CDR2 FVKESK. The CDR3 sequence is 14 residues long. CDR3 nucleotides: TGTGCCAGCAACTGGGAGGGCACCTCCTACGAGCAGTACTTC. This sequence encodes CASNWEGTSYEQYF.

This rearrangement joins TRBV4-3 to TRBJ2-2; no clear D. V gave up 0 bases and J gave up 5 bases, with 7 bases separating them. Germline V lookup: CDR1 LGHNA, CDR2 YSLEER. The CDR3 totals 14 residues. This chain's CDR3 is CASSQERLTGELFF. The CDR3 region has the DNA TGCGCCAGCAGCCAAGAAAGGCTAACCGGGGAGCTGTTTTTT.

This clone showed up just a few times. The chain joins TRBV6-5 to TRBJ2-7; 9 positions match TRBD2. CDR1 and CDR2 from the germline V gene are MNHEY and SVGAGI. The CDR3 loop spans 15 amino acids. J was trimmed by 2 bases and V by 7 bases; bases with no gene match: 9. Written as DNA, the CDR3 is TGTGCCAGCACCAAAACGGGACTAGCTGCCTACGAGCAGTACTTC. It encodes CASTKTGLAAYEQYF.

The rearrangement links TRBV9 to TRBJ1-2; D gene unclear. Germline V lookup: CDR1 SGDLS, CDR2 YYNGEE. Trimming removed 0 bases at V and 4 bases at J, with 10 bases between. This CDR3 has 14 amino acids. CDR3: CASSVADGPYGYTF. For the CDR3, the DNA is TGTGCCAGCAGCGTAGCCGACGGACCCTATGGCTACACCTTC. Supplemented by reference TRBV9 and TRBJ1-2, the full variable domain reads DSGVTQTPKHLITATGQRVTLRCSPRSGDLSVYWYQQSLDQGLQFLIQYYNGEERAKGNILERFSAQQFPDLHSELNLSSLELGDSALYFCASSVADGPYGYTFGSGTRLTVV.

A single count supports this clone. This sequence joins TRBV6-1 and TRBJ1-1; D is ambiguous. The germline V and J ends were trimmed by 8 bases and 0 bases, with 10 bases remaining between them. The CDR3 is 13 residues long. The germline V gene has CDR1 MNHNS and CDR2 SASEGT. CDR3 sequence (DNA): TGTGCCAGCCTCGGCTCGATGAACACTGAAGCTTTCTTT. Translation gives CASLGSMNTEAFF.

This rearrangement joins TRBV29-1 to TRBJ2-1; D remains ambiguous. Germline V gives CDR1 SQVTM, CDR2 ANQGSEA. CDR3 length equals 11 residues. V was clipped by 0 bases and J by 13 bases, with 10 bases between them. CDR3 nucleotides: TGCAGCGTTGAAGATTCGGTAGTTCAGTTCTTC. It is translated as CSVEDSVVQFF.

J is TRBJ1-4 and V is TRBV11-2; D unresolved. This CDR3 spans 14 amino acids. CDR1 is SGHAT and CDR2 is FQNNGV in the germline V gene. The ends were cut back, 0 bases at V and 8 bases at J, with 10 bases in the middle. The chain's CDR3 is CASSLEWNGEKLFF. The CDR3 DNA is TGTGCCAGCAGCTTAGAATGGAACGGGGAAAAACTGTTTTTT.